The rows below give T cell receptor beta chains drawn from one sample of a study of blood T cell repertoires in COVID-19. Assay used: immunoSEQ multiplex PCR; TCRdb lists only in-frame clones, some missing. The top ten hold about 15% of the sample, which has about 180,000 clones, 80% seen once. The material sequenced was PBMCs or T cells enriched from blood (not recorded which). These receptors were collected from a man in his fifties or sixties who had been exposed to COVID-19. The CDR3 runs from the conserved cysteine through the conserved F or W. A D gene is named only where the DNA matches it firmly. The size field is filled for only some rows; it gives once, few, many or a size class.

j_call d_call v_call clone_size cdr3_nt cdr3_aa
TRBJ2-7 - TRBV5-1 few TGCGCCAGCAGGGAGACTAGTGTGTACGAGCAGTACTTC CASRETSVYEQYF
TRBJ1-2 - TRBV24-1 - TGTGCCACCAGTGACCCCGGACTGCCCCCTGACTATGGCTACACCTTC CATSDPGLPPDYGYTF
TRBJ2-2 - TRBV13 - TGTGCCAGCAGCTTAGGGGGACTGAACACCGGGGAGCTGTTTTTT CASSLGGLNTGELFF
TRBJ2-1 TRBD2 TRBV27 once TGTGCCAGCAGTCTGAGACTAGCGGGAGGAATCTCTAATGAGCAGTTCTTC CASSLRLAGGISNEQFF
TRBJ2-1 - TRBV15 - TGTGCCACCAGCAGAGGCGGACTGGGGGGATACAATGAGCAGTTCTTC CATSRGGLGGYNEQFF
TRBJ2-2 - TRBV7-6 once TGTGCCAGCAGCTCACTGGGGGGGGCGGTCGGGGAGCTGTTTTTT CASSSLGGAVGELFF
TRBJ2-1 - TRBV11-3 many TGTGCCAGCAGCTACCAGACAGATAGCTCCTACAATGAGCAGTTCTTC CASSYQTDSSYNEQFF
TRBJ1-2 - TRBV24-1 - - CATSVGGGNYGHTF
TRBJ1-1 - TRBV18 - TGTGCCAGCTCACGTTGGGCCCCGGAGGGCACTGAAGCTTTCTTT CASSRWAPEGTEAFF
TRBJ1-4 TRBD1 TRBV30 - TGTGCCTGGAGTAGGGGGACAGGCGGTAATGAAAAACTGTTTTTT CAWSRGTGGNEKLFF
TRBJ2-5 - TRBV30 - TGTGCCTGGAGTGTACAGGCTAGGTCGGAGACCCAGTACTTC CAWSVQARSETQYF
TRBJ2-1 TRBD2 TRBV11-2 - TGTGCCAGCAGCCTCCAAGGCCGAGGGGGACTAGAAACGAATGAGCAGTTCTTC CASSLQGRGGLETNEQFF
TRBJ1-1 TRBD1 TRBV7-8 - TGTGCCAGCAGCTTTACGGACAGGGGGGACACTGAAGCTTTCTTT CASSFTDRGDTEAFF
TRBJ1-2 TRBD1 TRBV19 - TGTGCCAGTAGTCGGAATAGTATAATCGTAGGGGGCAACTATGGCTACACCTTC CASSRNSIIVGGNYGYTF
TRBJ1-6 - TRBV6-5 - TGTGCCAGCAGTAGTGAGGTTAATTCACCCCTCCACTTT CASSSEVNSPLHF
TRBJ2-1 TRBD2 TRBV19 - TGTGCCAGTAGTATAGGTATGCTACTAGCGGGAGGCGATGAGCAGTTCTTC CASSIGMLLAGGDEQFF
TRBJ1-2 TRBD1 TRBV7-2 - TGTGCCAGCAGCTTTCAGGGGGCTTTTCCTAACTATGGCTACACCTTC CASSFQGAFPNYGYTF
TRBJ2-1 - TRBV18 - TGTGCCAGCAAACGGGGTGAATGGGGTGAGCAGTTCTTC CASKRGEWGEQFF
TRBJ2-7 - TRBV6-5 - TGTGCCACCGACAGTTTAAGCTCCTACGAGCAGTACTTC CATDSLSSYEQYF
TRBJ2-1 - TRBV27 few TGTGCCAGCAGTCCCTCTGGAGGCCTAGAGCAGTTCTTC CASSPSGGLEQFF
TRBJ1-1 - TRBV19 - TGTGCCAGTAGTGACCTCGTATCGCAGGGTGTTGAAGCTTTCTTT CASSDLVSQGVEAFF
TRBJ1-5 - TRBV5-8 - TGTGCCAGCAGCCCAACTGCTGAGGGCGATCAGCCCCAGCATTTT CASSPTAEGDQPQHF
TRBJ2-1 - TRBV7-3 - TGTGCCAGCAGCTTAACCAGCGGTGGGTTCTATGAGCAGTTCTTC CASSLTSGGFYEQFF
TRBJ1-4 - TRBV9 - TGTGCCAGCAGCGTAGGGCCCGGCGGGAATGAAAAACTGTTTTTT CASSVGPGGNEKLFF
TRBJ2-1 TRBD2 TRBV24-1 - TGTGCCACCAGTCCCATCGGAGTGGGACTAGCGGGAAGGAATGAGCAGTTCTTC CATSPIGVGLAGRNEQFF
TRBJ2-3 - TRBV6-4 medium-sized TGTGCCAGCAGTGACTCGGCGGGAACAGATACGCAGTATTTT CASSDSAGTDTQYF
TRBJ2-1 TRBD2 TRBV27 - TGTGCCAGCAGTAATAGCGGGAGGGTCTACAATGAGCAGTTCTTC CASSNSGRVYNEQFF
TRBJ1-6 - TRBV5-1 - TGCGCCAGCAGCTTGGGTTCGGGACATATTAATTCACCCCTCCACTTT CASSLGSGHINSPLHF